This record covers a single T cell receptor (beta chain). Its specificity is unknown. This entry comes from a study of CD8+CD57+ T cells in acquired aplastic anemia. Study overall: Sorted CD4+ and CD8+ cell DNA averaged about 3 ug.

Overall study results and limits: Overlap between patients and controls comprised about 30 CD8+ CDR3 sequences. No significant patient-versus-control difference appeared in CD8+ Simpson's diversity.

Genomic DNA constituted the template upon which TCR beta VDJ and CDR3 profiling was performed. Each CDR3 protein is one row after TCRdb ran MiXCR on the reads. Of about 58,000 distinct CDR3 sequences listed, around 57% were seen once; the top ten hold 16%. Patients chosen for sequencing had CD8+CD57+ cells that had expanded, as shown by flow cytometry. The enrolled patients all had severe acquired aplastic anemia. With 4 bases removed from V and 2 bases from J, the gap between germline ends came to 13 bases. The germline V gene has CDR1 LGHNA and CDR2 YNFKEQ. This CDR3 is 15 amino acids long. This TCR came from a human donor with aplastic anemia. Material for sequencing was sorted CD4+, CD8+, or CD8+CD57+ T cells (not recorded which) from PBMCs. The rearrangement joins TRBV4-2 to TRBJ2-3; D not resolved. CDR3 region: CASSPRKKPTDTQYF. CDR3 in DNA: TGTGCCAGCAGCCCCCGTAAGAAACCCACAGATACGCAGTATTTT.